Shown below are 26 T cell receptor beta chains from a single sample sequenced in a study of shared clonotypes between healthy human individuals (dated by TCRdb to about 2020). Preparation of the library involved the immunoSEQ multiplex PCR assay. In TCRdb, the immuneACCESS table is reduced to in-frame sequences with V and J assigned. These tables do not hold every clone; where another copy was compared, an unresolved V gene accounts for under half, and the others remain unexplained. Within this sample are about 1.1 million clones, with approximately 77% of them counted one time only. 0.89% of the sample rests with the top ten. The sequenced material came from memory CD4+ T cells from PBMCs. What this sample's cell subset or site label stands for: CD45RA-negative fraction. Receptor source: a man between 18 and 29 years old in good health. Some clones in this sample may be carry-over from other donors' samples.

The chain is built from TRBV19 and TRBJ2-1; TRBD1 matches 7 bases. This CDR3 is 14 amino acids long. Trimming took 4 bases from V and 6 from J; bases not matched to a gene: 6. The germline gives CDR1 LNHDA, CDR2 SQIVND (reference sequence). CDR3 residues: CASSTGQKFNEQFF. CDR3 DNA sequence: TGTGCCAGTAGTACGGGACAGAAGTTCAATGAGCAGTTCTTC.

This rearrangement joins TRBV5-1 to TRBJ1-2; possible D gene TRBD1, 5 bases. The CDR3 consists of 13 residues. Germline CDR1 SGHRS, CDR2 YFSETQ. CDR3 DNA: TGCGCGTGCAGCCGCTCTGAGGGGCAAGGCTACACCTTC. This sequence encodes CACSRSEGQGYTF.

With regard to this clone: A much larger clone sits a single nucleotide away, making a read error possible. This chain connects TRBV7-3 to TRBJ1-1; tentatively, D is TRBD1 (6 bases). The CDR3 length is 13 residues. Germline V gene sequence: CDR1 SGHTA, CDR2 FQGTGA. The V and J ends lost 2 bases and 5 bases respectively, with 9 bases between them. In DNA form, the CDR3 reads TGTGCCAGCAGCTTAGAAGGGGGGACTGAAGCTTTCTTT. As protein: CASSLEGGTEAFF.

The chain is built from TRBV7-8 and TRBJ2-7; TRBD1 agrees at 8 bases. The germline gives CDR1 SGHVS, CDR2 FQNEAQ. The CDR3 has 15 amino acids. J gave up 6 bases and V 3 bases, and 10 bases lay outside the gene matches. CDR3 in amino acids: CASSFAYGQGSEQYF. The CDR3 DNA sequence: TGTGCCAGCAGCTTCGCCTATGGACAGGGCAGCGAGCAGTACTTC.

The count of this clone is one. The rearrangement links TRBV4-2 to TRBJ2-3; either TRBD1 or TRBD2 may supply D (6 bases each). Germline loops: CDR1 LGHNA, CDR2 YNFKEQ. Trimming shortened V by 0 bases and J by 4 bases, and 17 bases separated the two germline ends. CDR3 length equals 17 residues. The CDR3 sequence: CASSQDPGAKIADTQYF. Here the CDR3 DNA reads TGTGCCAGCAGCCAAGACCCGGGGGCGAAGATCGCAGATACGCAGTATTTT.

The CDR3 coding sequence is TGCGCCAGCAGCCCGCGACTAGCGGGAGAGGGAGATACGCAGTATTTT. Amino acids: CASSPRLAGEGDTQYF. The chain employs TRBV5-1 and TRBJ2-3; 12 bases are a match to TRBD2. There are 16 residues in the CDR3. From germline, CDR1 is SGHRS and CDR2 YFSETQ. J gave up 5 bases and V 4 bases, and 8 bases lay outside the gene matches.

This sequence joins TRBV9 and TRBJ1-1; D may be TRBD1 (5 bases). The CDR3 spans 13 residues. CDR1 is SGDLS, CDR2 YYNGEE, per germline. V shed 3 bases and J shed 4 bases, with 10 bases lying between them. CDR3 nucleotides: TGTGCCAGCAGCGGACGGGACTTCACTGAAGCTTTCTTT. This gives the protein CASSGRDFTEAFF.

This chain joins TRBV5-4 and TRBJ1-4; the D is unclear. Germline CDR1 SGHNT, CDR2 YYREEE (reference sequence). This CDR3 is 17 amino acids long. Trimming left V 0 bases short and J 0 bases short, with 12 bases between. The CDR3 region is CASSLDGWAATNEKLFF. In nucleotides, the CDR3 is TGTGCCAGCAGCTTGGACGGGTGGGCAGCAACTAATGAAAAACTGTTTTTT.

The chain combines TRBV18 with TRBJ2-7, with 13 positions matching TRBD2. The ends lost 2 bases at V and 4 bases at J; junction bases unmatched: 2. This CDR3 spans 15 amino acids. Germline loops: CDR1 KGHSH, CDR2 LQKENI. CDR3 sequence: CASSPSTSGRYEQYF. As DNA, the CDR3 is TGTGCCAGCTCACCATCGACTAGCGGGAGGTACGAGCAGTACTTC.

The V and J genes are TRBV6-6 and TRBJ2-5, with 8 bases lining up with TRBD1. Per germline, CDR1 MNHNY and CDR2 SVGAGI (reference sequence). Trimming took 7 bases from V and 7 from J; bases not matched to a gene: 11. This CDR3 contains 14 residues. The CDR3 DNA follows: TGTGCCAGCACCTTACCAGGGGGCGCTGGGACCCAGTACTTC. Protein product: CASTLPGGAGTQYF.

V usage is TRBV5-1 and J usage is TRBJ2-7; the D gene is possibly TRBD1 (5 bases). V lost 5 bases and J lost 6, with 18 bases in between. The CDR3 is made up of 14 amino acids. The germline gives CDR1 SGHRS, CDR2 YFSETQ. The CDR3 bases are TGCGCCAGCAGTGTGGGAACAGGTTCCGCCGAGCAGTACTTC. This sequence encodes CASSVGTGSAEQYF.

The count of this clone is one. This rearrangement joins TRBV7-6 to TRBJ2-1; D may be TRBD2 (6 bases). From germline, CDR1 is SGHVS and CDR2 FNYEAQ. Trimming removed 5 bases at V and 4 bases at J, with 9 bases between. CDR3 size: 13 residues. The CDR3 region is CASSLGSYNEQFF. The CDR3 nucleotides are TGTGCCAGCAGCCTCGGGAGTTACAATGAGCAGTTCTTC.

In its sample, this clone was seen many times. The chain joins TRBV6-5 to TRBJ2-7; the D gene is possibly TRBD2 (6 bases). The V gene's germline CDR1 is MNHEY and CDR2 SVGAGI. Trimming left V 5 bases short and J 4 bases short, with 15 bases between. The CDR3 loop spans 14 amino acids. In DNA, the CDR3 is TGTGCCAGCAGTCCGCGGATTGGGACTTACGAGCAGTACTTC. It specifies CASSPRIGTYEQYF.

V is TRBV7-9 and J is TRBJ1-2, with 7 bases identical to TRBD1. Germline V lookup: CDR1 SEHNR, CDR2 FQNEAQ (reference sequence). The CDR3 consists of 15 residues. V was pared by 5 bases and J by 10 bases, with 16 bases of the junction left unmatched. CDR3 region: CASSLTTGRFVIYTF. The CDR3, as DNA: TGTGCCAGCAGCCTGACGACAGGGCGGTTCGTGATCTACACCTTC.

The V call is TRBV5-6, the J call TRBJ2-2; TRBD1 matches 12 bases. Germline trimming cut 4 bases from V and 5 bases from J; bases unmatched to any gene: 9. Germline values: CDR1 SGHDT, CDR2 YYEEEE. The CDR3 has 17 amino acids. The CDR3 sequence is CASSPGTGGALTGELFF. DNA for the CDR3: TGTGCCAGCAGCCCCGGGACAGGGGGCGCGTTAACCGGGGAGCTGTTTTTT.

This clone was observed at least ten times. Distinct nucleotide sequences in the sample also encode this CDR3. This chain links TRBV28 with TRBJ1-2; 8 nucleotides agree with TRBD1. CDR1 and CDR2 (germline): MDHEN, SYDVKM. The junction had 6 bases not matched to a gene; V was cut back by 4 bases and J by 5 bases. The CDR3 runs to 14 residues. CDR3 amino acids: CASSSTQGAYGYTF. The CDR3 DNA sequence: TGTGCCAGCAGTTCGACGCAGGGGGCGTATGGCTACACCTTC.

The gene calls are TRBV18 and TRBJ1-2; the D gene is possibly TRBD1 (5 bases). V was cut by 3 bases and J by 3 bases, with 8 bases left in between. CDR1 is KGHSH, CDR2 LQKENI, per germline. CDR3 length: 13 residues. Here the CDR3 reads CASSPGEHYGYTF. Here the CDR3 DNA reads TGTGCCAGCTCACCGGGGGAGCACTATGGCTACACCTTC.

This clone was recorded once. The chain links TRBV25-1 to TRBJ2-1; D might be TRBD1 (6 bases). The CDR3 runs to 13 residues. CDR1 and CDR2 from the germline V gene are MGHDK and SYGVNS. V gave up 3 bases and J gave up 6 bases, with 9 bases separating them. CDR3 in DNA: TGTGCCAGCAGTGAGGGGGCGCGCAATGAGCAGTTCTTC. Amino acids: CASSEGARNEQFF.

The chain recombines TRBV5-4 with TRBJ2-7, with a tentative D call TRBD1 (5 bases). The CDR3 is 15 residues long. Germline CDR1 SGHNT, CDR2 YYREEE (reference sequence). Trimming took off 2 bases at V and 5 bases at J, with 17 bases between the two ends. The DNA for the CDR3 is TGTGCCAGCAGCTTAGGGGTTAGTTTGGGCAACGAGCAGTACTTC. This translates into CASSLGVSLGNEQYF.

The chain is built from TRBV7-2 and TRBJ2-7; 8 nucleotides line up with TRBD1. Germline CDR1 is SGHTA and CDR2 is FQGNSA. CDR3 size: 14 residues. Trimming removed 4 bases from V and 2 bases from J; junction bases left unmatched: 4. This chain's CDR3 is CASSSQGGTYEQYF. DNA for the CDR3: TGTGCCAGCAGCTCACAGGGGGGAACCTACGAGCAGTACTTC.

CDR3 nucleotide sequence: TGTGCCAGTAGGTGGGCGGGACAGCCCTACACCTTC. Protein: CASRWAGQPYTF. This rearrangement joins TRBV19 to TRBJ1-2, with 7 nucleotides matching TRBD1. Germline loops: CDR1 LNHDA, CDR2 SQIVND (reference sequence). The CDR3 runs 12 residues. V dropped 6 bases and J dropped 10; count of bases not matched to a gene: 8.

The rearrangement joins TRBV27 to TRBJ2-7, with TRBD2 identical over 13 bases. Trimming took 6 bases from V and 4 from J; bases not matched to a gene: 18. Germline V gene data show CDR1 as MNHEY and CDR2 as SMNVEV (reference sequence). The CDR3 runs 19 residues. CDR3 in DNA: TGTGCCAGCAGGAAGGGTAGGGTTACTAGCGGGAGGGACCCATACGAGCAGTACTTC. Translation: CASRKGRVTSGRDPYEQYF.

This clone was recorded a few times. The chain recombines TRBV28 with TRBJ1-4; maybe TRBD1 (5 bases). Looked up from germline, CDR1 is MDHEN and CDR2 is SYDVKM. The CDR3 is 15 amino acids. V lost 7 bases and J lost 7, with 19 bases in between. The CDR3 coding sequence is TGTGCCAGCACTTTGAATTGGGGCCGGGGTGAAAAACTGTTTTTT. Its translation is CASTLNWGRGEKLFF.

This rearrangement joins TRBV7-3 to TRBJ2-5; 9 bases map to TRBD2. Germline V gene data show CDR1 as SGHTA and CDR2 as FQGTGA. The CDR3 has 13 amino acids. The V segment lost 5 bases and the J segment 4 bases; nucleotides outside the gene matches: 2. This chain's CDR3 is CASSRGGAETQYF. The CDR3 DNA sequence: TGTGCCAGCAGCCGCGGGGGGGCAGAGACCCAGTACTTC.

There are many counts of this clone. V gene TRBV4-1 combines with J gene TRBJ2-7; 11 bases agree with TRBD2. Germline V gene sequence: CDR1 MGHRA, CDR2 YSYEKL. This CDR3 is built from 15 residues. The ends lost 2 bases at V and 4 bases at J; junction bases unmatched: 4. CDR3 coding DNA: TGCGCCAGCAGCCAACCGACTAGCGGGGTATACGAGCAGTACTTC. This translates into CASSQPTSGVYEQYF.

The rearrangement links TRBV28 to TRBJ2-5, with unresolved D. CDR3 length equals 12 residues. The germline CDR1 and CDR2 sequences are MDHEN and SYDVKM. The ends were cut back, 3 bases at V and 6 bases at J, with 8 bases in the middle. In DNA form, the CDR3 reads TGTGCCAGCAGTTTGTCCTGGAAGACCCAGTACTTC. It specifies CASSLSWKTQYF. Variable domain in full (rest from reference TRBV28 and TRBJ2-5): DVKVTQSSRYLVKRTGEKVFLECVQDMDHENMFWYRQDPGLGLRLIYFSYDVKMKEKGDIPEGYSVSREKKERFSLILESASTNQTSMYLCASSLSWKTQYFGPGTRLLVL.